What follows are 23 T cell receptor beta chains derived from one specimen sequenced in a study of T cells in localized non-small cell lung cancer (dated by TCRdb to about 2020). Libraries were constructed by the immunoSEQ multiplex PCR assay. The table comes from immuneACCESS by way of TCRdb, which keeps in-frame sequences with V and J called. Part of the clones is missing from these tables; in studies checked, under half for an unresolved V gene and the rest for unknown reasons. The sample records about 33,000 clones, roughly 90% of which are singletons. The top ten hold roughly 4% of the sample. Here the sequenced sample was peripheral blood, taken before any cancer treatment. Every receptor here comes from a man aged 40 to 75 with stage I lung adenocarcinoma.

The CDR3 nucleotides read TGTGCCAGCAGCTTAGTAGGGGGGGCCGGAGGGCGGACCACCGGGGAGCTGTTTTTT. It translates to CASSLVGGAGGRTTGELFF. The rearrangement links TRBV7-2 to TRBJ2-2, with a weak D call TRBD2 (7 bases). V shed 1 base and J shed 4 bases, with 22 bases lying between them. Per germline, CDR1 SGHTA and CDR2 FQGNSA. This CDR3 region has 19 residues.

The rearrangement links TRBV27 to TRBJ1-3; D is possibly TRBD1 (5 bases). The CDR3 runs to 14 residues. Germline CDR1 MNHEY, CDR2 SMNVEV (reference sequence). Trimming removed 2 bases from V and 0 bases from J, with 5 bases in between. DNA of the CDR3: TGTGCCAGCAGTTTACAGGGCTCTGGAAACACCATATATTTT. It yields the protein CASSLQGSGNTIYF.

The chain couples TRBV6-5 to TRBJ2-2, with 8 bases identical to TRBD1. V shed 2 bases and J 4 bases; nucleotides not matched to a gene: 3. Germline-derived CDR1 and CDR2 are MNHEY and SVGAGI. The CDR3 consists of 15 residues. The CDR3 coding sequence is TGTGCCAGCAGTTACACGACAGGGGTCACCGGGGAGCTGTTTTTT. This gives the protein CASSYTTGVTGELFF.

The CDR3 protein is CASSPNGTAYEQYF. The CDR3 coding sequence is TGTGCCAGCTCACCAAACGGGACAGCCTACGAGCAGTACTTC. J is TRBJ2-7 and V is TRBV18, with 7 bases fitting TRBD1. CDR1 is KGHSH and CDR2 is LQKENI in the germline V gene. The CDR3 loop spans 14 amino acids. Trimming cost V 2 bases and J 2 bases; bases outside gene matches: 3.

The V gene is TRBV6-1, the J gene TRBJ1-5, with a weak D call TRBD1 (6 bases). Germline V gives CDR1 MNHNS, CDR2 SASEGT. The CDR3 is 13 residues long. Trimming stripped 4 bases from V and 4 bases from J, with 8 bases between. CDR3 coding DNA: TGTGCCAGCAGTGTGACAGGAAATCAGCCCCAGCATTTT. Amino acids: CASSVTGNQPQHF.

The chain links TRBV6-5 to TRBJ2-2; no firm D call. The CDR3 extends over 15 amino acids. V was trimmed by 10 bases and J by 1 base, leaving 16 bases between them. CDR1 MNHEY and CDR2 SVGAGI come from the germline V gene. The CDR3 sequence: CATKLGDLNTGELFF. CDR3 in DNA: TGTGCCACCAAACTCGGAGACCTGAACACCGGGGAGCTGTTTTTT.

This chain connects TRBV6-1 to TRBJ2-2; D is ambiguous. V lost 8 bases and J 6 bases, leaving 16 bases between the germline ends. CDR1 and CDR2 from the germline V gene are MNHNS and SASEGT. The CDR3 length is 14 residues. The CDR3 DNA follows: TGTGCCAGCCGGGTGGAGAGAAACGCCGGGGAGCTGTTTTTT. Translated: CASRVERNAGELFF.

The chain recombines TRBV4-1 with TRBJ2-1; no clear D. V lost 1 base and J 13 bases, leaving 14 bases between the germline ends. The V gene's germline CDR1 is MGHRA and CDR2 YSYEKL. The CDR3 loop spans 13 amino acids. CDR3 residues: CASSQVLGIEQFF. In DNA, the CDR3 is TGCGCCAGCAGCCAAGTTCTGGGGATCGAACAGTTCTTC.

The sample holds one count of this clone. The CDR3 sequence is CASSIGGVSTDTQYF. The CDR3 bases are TGTGCCAGTAGTATAGGGGGCGTAAGCACAGATACGCAGTATTTT. The chain has TRBV19 and TRBJ2-3; D is perhaps TRBD1 (5 bases). This CDR3 spans 15 amino acids. Trimming took off 1 base at V and 0 bases at J, with 8 bases between the two ends. Per the germline V gene, CDR1 is LNHDA and CDR2 is SQIVND (reference sequence).

This sequence joins TRBV6-1 and TRBJ1-3; no firm D call. CDR1 is MNHNS and CDR2 is SASEGT in the germline V gene. There are 13 residues in the CDR3. The V and J ends lost 5 bases and 2 bases respectively, with 7 bases between them. The CDR3 region is CASSLFPGNTIYF. CDR3 sequence (DNA): TGTGCCAGCAGTCTATTTCCTGGAAACACCATATATTTT.

This clone was picked up one time. The chain combines TRBV7-2 with TRBJ2-1, with unresolved D. V lost 1 base and J 8 bases, leaving 15 bases between the germline ends. This CDR3 is 15 amino acids long. Germline V lookup: CDR1 SGHTA, CDR2 FQGNSA. CDR3 nucleotide sequence: TGTGCCAGCAGCTTAGTCCCCCGGCTGTTCGATGAGCAGTTCTTC. Amino acids: CASSLVPRLFDEQFF.

J is TRBJ2-2 and V is TRBV7-9; D is unresolved. Trimming removed 2 bases from V and 5 bases from J, with 6 bases in between. There are 13 residues in the CDR3. CDR1 SEHNR and CDR2 FQNEAQ come from the germline V gene (reference sequence). The CDR3 reads CASSLIETGELFF. CDR3 coding DNA: TGTGCCAGCAGCTTAATAGAGACCGGGGAGCTGTTTTTT.

In DNA, the CDR3 is TGTGCCAGCAGTCCAGGGACAGATACGCAGTATTTT. Protein product: CASSPGTDTQYF. The chain joins TRBV9 to TRBJ2-3, with D tentatively TRBD1 (5 bases). The CDR3 is 12 residues long. V was cut by 5 bases and J by 3 bases, with 7 bases left in between. Germline V gene sequence: CDR1 SGDLS, CDR2 YYNGEE.

This clone has just a few counts. The chain recombines TRBV6-1 with TRBJ2-5; D ambiguous. The CDR3 loop spans 11 amino acids. Trimming stripped 7 bases from V and 5 bases from J, with 8 bases between. The germline CDR1 and CDR2 sequences are MNHNS and SASEGT. The CDR3, as DNA: TGTGCCAGCACAAACACGGAGACCCAGTACTTC. This sequence encodes CASTNTETQYF.

This clone occurred once. The chain combines TRBV7-9 with TRBJ2-1; D unresolved. The CDR3 consists of 14 residues. V gave up 1 base and J gave up 4 bases, with 8 bases separating them. Germline CDR1 is SEHNR and CDR2 is FQNEAQ (reference sequence). CDR3 nucleotide sequence: TGTGCCAGCAGCTTAGGTGGCGAATACAATGAGCAGTTCTTC. Translating it yields CASSLGGEYNEQFF.

Only one count was recorded for this clone. This sequence joins TRBV2 and TRBJ1-6; TRBD1 matches at 7 bases. From germline, CDR1 is SNHLY and CDR2 FYNNEI. The CDR3 covers 15 residues. The junction had 5 bases not matched to a gene; V was cut back by 2 bases and J by 7 bases. The CDR3 region is CASSEIDRDNSPLHF. The CDR3 nucleotides read TGTGCCAGCAGTGAAATTGACAGGGACAATTCACCCCTCCACTTT.

The chain employs TRBV10-1 and TRBJ1-2; 8 nucleotides match TRBD1. The CDR3 is 16 residues long. Trimming cost V 8 bases and J 0 bases; bases outside gene matches: 11. The germline CDR1 and CDR2 sequences are WNHNN and SYGVQD (reference sequence). CDR3 sequence reads: CASLNSQGGTNYGYTF. The CDR3 DNA sequence: TGCGCCAGCCTGAACTCACAGGGGGGCACTAACTATGGCTACACCTTC.

This clone was recorded only once. V usage is TRBV5-1 and J usage is TRBJ2-1; D is undetermined. The CDR3 runs to 13 residues. V shed 3 bases and J shed 7 bases, with 11 bases lying between them. CDR1 is SGHRS, CDR2 YFSETQ, per germline. The CDR3 DNA follows: TGCGCCAGCAGCTCGGGCAGTAAAAATGAGCAGTTCTTC. This codes for CASSSGSKNEQFF.

The chain carries TRBV7-9 and TRBJ1-6; D is uncertain. Germline-derived CDR1 and CDR2 are SEHNR and FQNEAQ (reference sequence). V lost 2 bases, J lost 5 bases, and 10 bases lay in between. This CDR3 has 15 amino acids. CDR3 coding DNA: TGTGCCAGCAGCTTACATCGGACGGATAATTCACCCCTCCACTTT. It yields the protein CASSLHRTDNSPLHF.

This chain connects TRBV5-6 to TRBJ1-6, with 10 bases aligning to TRBD1. Per germline, CDR1 SGHDT and CDR2 YYEEEE. Unmatched junction bases numbered 3, after V lost 5 bases and J lost 10 bases. The CDR3 is 13 residues long. CDR3 sequence: CASRDRGASPLHF. The CDR3 DNA sequence: TGTGCCAGCAGGGACAGGGGGGCCTCACCCCTCCACTTT.

This clone occurred once. This chain uses TRBV2 with TRBJ2-7; D gene uncertain. V was pared by 6 bases and J by 3 bases, with 6 bases between. The CDR3 runs 11 residues. Per the germline V gene, CDR1 is SNHLY and CDR2 is FYNNEI. DNA for the CDR3: TGTGCCAGCAGCAACAGCTACGAGCAGTACTTC. It yields the protein CASSNSYEQYF.

The chain links TRBV7-8 to TRBJ2-5, with D unresolved. The V gene's germline CDR1 is SGHVS and CDR2 FQNEAQ. There are 15 residues in the CDR3. V lost 1 base, J lost 2 bases, and 11 bases lay in between. In nucleotides, the CDR3 is TGTGCCAGCAGCTTAGGGGTGCCTACACAAGAGACCCAGTACTTC. Translating gives CASSLGVPTQETQYF.

The rearrangement uses TRBV5-1 and TRBJ2-5; the D is unclear. Germline assignment: CDR1 SGHRS and CDR2 YFSETQ. The CDR3 sequence is 15 residues long. V was cut by 0 bases and J by 2 bases, with 11 bases left in between. The CDR3 DNA is TGCGCCAGCAGCTTGGCGAGGCAGACTCAAGAGACCCAGTACTTC. This sequence encodes CASSLARQTQETQYF.